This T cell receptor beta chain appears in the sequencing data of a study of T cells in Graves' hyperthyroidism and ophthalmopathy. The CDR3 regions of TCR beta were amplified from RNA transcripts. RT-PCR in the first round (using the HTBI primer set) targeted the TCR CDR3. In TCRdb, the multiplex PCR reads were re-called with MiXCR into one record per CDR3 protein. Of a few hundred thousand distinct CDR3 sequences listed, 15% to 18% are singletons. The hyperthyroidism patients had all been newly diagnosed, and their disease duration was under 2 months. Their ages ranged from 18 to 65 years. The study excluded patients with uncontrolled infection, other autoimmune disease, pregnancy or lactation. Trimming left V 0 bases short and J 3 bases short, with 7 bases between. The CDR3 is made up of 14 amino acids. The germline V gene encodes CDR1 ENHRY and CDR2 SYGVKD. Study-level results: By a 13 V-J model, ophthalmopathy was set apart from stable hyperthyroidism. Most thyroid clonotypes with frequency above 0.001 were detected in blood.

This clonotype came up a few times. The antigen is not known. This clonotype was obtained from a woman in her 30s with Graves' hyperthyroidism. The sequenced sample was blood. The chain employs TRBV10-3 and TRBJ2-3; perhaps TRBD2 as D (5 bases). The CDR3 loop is CAISESGVTDTQYF. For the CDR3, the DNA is TGTGCCATCAGTGAGTCCGGGGTTACAGATACGCAGTATTTT.